These 21 T cell receptor beta chains share one sample of origin, sequenced in a study of cytotoxic CD8 clonotypes in ibrutinib-treated CLL. The data were produced by immunoSEQ multiplex PCR, yet TCRdb's version contains in-frame clones alone and is incomplete. The data show approximately 170,000 clones, approximately 91% seen once. The sample consisted of PBMCs, taken at disease progression, from a patient treated with ibrutinib. These receptors were obtained from a human donor with chronic lymphocytic leukemia.

The chain couples TRBV5-1 to TRBJ2-7; perhaps TRBD1 as D (5 bases). The CDR3 runs to 16 residues. The V and J ends lost 0 bases and 5 bases respectively, with 18 bases between them. The germline gives CDR1 SGHRS, CDR2 YFSETQ. CDR3 in DNA: TGCGCCAGCAGCTTGGCCCAGGGCGAGTTTTATAACGAGCAGTACTTC. Translating gives CASSLAQGEFYNEQYF.

The gene calls are TRBV11-2 and TRBJ2-1; 9 bases are a match to TRBD2. Germline V gene sequence: CDR1 SGHAT, CDR2 FQNNGV. The CDR3 consists of 16 residues. V trimming: 3 bases; J trimming: 7 bases; junction bases outside the gene matches: 10. The CDR3 protein is CASSFLGVAGENEQFF. The CDR3 DNA reads as TGTGCCAGCAGCTTTCTCGGGGTAGCGGGAGAAAATGAGCAGTTCTTC.

The chain combines TRBV28 with TRBJ2-3; D could derive from TRBD1 or TRBD2 (7 bases each). V lost 7 bases and J 4 bases, leaving 12 bases between the germline ends. The germline gives CDR1 MDHEN, CDR2 SYDVKM. The CDR3 length is 13 residues. The CDR3 DNA is TGTGCCAGCACCTCAGGGGGGGCAGATACGCAGTATTTT. It specifies CASTSGGADTQYF.

The rearrangement joins TRBV30 to TRBJ1-2; weak D call: TRBD1 (5 bases). This CDR3 has 13 amino acids. Germline V gene sequence: CDR1 GTSNPN, CDR2 SVGIG (reference sequence). The ends were cut back, 2 bases at V and 5 bases at J, with 12 bases in the middle. CDR3 residues: CAWSQDRGYGYTF. In DNA, the CDR3 is TGTGCCTGGAGTCAAGACAGAGGGTATGGCTACACCTTC.

The gene calls are TRBV10-2 and TRBJ2-5; D possibly corresponds to TRBD1 (5 bases). Per the germline V gene, CDR1 is WSHSY and CDR2 is SAAADI. The CDR3 sequence is 15 residues long. V lost 4 bases and J lost 1, with 13 bases in between. The CDR3 sequence is CASSGIVDIQETQYF. CDR3 in DNA: TGCGCCAGCAGTGGAATCGTGGACATCCAAGAGACCCAGTACTTC.

This rearrangement joins TRBV7-3 to TRBJ2-1, with 8 bases fitting TRBD2. The V gene's germline CDR1 is SGHTA and CDR2 FQGTGA. The junction had 11 bases not matched to a gene; V was cut back by 0 bases and J by 10 bases. The CDR3 length is 16 residues. This CDR3 reads CASSLTLAGGVHEQFF. As DNA, the CDR3 is TGTGCCAGCAGCTTAACTCTGGCGGGAGGAGTCCACGAGCAGTTCTTC. The full variable domain, rest sourced from reference TRBV7-3 and TRBJ2-1, is GAGVSQTPSNKVTEKGKYVELRCDPISGHTALYWYRQSLGQGPEFLIYFQGTGAADDSGLPNDRFFAVRPEGSVSTLKIQRTERGDSAVYLCASSLTLAGGVHEQFFGPGTRLTVL.

This clone was seen a few times. This chain uses TRBV19 with TRBJ2-3, with TRBD2 as a possible D gene (5 bases). The CDR3 consists of 15 residues. From germline, CDR1 is LNHDA and CDR2 SQIVND (reference sequence). V lost 5 bases to trimming and J lost 0 bases, with 12 bases between them. CDR3 DNA sequence: TGTGCCAGTAGTCCGCAGAGGGCGAGCACAGATACGCAGTATTTT. It codes for CASSPQRASTDTQYF.

V is TRBV5-8 and J is TRBJ2-1; D unclear. Germline CDR1 SGHTS, CDR2 YDEGEE. Trimming removed 0 bases from V and 4 bases from J, with 5 bases in between. There are 13 residues in the CDR3. CDR3 coding DNA: TGTGCCAGCAGCTTGGTGATATACAATGAGCAGTTCTTC. It codes for CASSLVIYNEQFF. The whole variable domain, filled in from reference TRBV5-8 and TRBJ2-1, reads EAGVTQSPTHLIKTRGQQATLRCSPISGHTSVYWYQQALGLGLQFLLWYDEGEERNRGNFPPRFSGRQFPNYSSELNVNALELEDSALYLCASSLVIYNEQFFGPGTRLTVL.

V is TRBV19 and J is TRBJ1-2, with D perhaps TRBD1 (6 bases). The CDR3 extends over 14 amino acids. Germline CDR1 LNHDA, CDR2 SQIVND (reference sequence). V was trimmed by 4 bases and J by 6 bases, leaving 15 bases between them. Written as DNA, the CDR3 is TGTGCCAGTAGTACCGGGGGCCAACCCCATGGCTACACCTTC. Translating it yields CASSTGGQPHGYTF.

This chain connects TRBV29-1 to TRBJ1-1, with D hard to call. V lost 5 bases to trimming and J lost 2 bases, with 6 bases between them. The CDR3 sequence is 11 residues long. Germline-derived CDR1 and CDR2 are SQVTM and ANQGSEA. CDR3 DNA sequence: TGCAGCGTTTTTAGAAACACTGAAGCTTTCTTT. Translation: CSVFRNTEAFF.

The chain joins TRBV7-9 to TRBJ2-6, with a tentative D call TRBD1 (7 bases). CDR3 length: 18 residues. Germline V CDR1 and CDR2: SEHNR, FQNEAQ (reference sequence). V lost 5 bases and J 4 bases, leaving 21 bases between the germline ends. The CDR3 is CASSATGDSPAGANVLTF. The CDR3 region has the DNA TGTGCCAGCAGCGCCACGGGGGACAGTCCCGCGGGGGCCAACGTCCTGACTTTC.

As DNA, the CDR3 is TGCGCCAGCAGCCTCTCCCCGGGCCCCCAGGAAGACACCATATATTTT. It yields the protein CASSLSPGPQEDTIYF. This chain uses TRBV5-1 with TRBJ1-3; D is unclear. Trimming took 4 bases from V and 8 from J, leaving 22 bases between them. The length of the CDR3 is 16 residues. CDR1 SGHRS and CDR2 YFSETQ come from the germline V gene. Full variable domain (outside the CDR3, taken from reference TRBV5-1 and TRBJ1-3): KAGVTQTPRYLIKTRGQQVTLSCSPISGHRSVSWYQQTPGQGLQFLFEYFSETQRNKGNFPGRFSGRQFSNSRSEMNVSTLELGDSALYLCASSLSPGPQEDTIYFGEGSWLTVV.

The chain joins TRBV19 to TRBJ1-5, with 11 bases aligning to TRBD1. The CDR3 consists of 17 residues. Germline loops: CDR1 LNHDA, CDR2 SQIVND (reference sequence). V lost 4 bases and J lost 5; bases outside the gene matches: 10. The CDR3 DNA is TGTGCCAGTAGTACCGTGAAATGGACAGGGGGCTATCAGCCCCAGCATTTT. As protein: CASSTVKWTGGYQPQHF.

The rearrangement links TRBV11-3 to TRBJ1-1; D is unresolved. Germline CDR1 SGHNT, CDR2 YENEEA. Trimming shortened V by 1 base and J by 7 bases, and 4 bases separated the two germline ends. The CDR3 length is 11 residues. The CDR3 spells CASSLVDEAFF. The CDR3, as DNA: TGTGCCAGCAGCTTAGTTGATGAAGCTTTCTTT.

The J gene is TRBJ1-4, the V gene TRBV5-1, with 11 nucleotides matching TRBD1. From germline, CDR1 is SGHRS and CDR2 YFSETQ. Trimming removed 3 bases from V and 2 bases from J; junction bases left unmatched: 9. This CDR3 has 18 residues. This CDR3 is CASSYRPGTGGTNEKLFF. DNA for the CDR3: TGCGCCAGCAGCTACCGTCCCGGGACAGGGGGGACTAATGAAAAACTGTTTTTT.

The chain uses TRBV6-1 and TRBJ1-1; D might be TRBD1 (6 bases). This CDR3 spans 14 amino acids. Looked up from germline, CDR1 is MNHNS and CDR2 is SASEGT. V was clipped by 7 bases and J by 4 bases, with 16 bases between them. Here the CDR3 reads CASKVSQGGTEAFF. The CDR3 DNA follows: TGTGCCAGCAAGGTCTCACAGGGAGGCACTGAAGCTTTCTTT.

The genes are TRBV28 and TRBJ2-1; 11 nucleotides agree with TRBD2. Germline V gene data show CDR1 as MDHEN and CDR2 as SYDVKM. The CDR3 spans 14 residues. The trim removed 7 bases at V and 5 bases at J, leaving 4 bases unmatched. The CDR3 is CASTPLAGDNEQFF. The CDR3 DNA reads as TGTGCCAGCACTCCACTAGCGGGAGACAATGAGCAGTTCTTC.

The table lists this clone with a few counts. One end of the junction is discordant with germline, which a read error may explain. The chain has TRBV5-4 and TRBJ1-3, with unresolved D. Per germline, CDR1 SGHNT and CDR2 YYREEE (reference sequence). The CDR3 is 12 residues long. The CDR3 nucleotides are TGTGCCAGCAGCGCGGACCTACTGACCCCCCATTTT. It is translated as CASSADLLTPHF.

This clone was counted only a few times. The chain links TRBV4-1 to TRBJ1-2; 7 bases align to TRBD1. Unmatched junction bases numbered 12, after V lost 4 bases and J lost 1 base. CDR1 is MGHRA, CDR2 YSYEKL, per germline. This CDR3 has 17 amino acids. CDR3 sequence (DNA): TGCGCCAGCAGCCTCCCCCCTGGACAGGTGAATAACTATGGCTACACCTTC. Protein sequence: CASSLPPGQVNNYGYTF.

CDR3 nucleotides: TGCGCCAGCAGCCGCAGGGGACCGACGGCCGATACGCAGTATTTT. Its protein is CASSRRGPTADTQYF. The V call is TRBV4-3, the J call TRBJ2-3, with D tentatively TRBD1 (6 bases). V was pared by 4 bases and J by 6 bases, with 17 bases between. The CDR3 runs 15 residues. The V gene's germline CDR1 is LGHNA and CDR2 YSLEER.

In this sample, this clone turned up many times. The chain joins TRBV28 to TRBJ2-2; 8 bases align to TRBD2. After removal of 6 bases from V and 7 bases from J, the junction contained 16 bases not matched to a gene. CDR1 and CDR2 from the germline V gene are MDHEN and SYDVKM. CDR3 size: 17 residues. CDR3 coding DNA: TGTGCCAGCAGCGTACGGCTGGGACTAGAGTTGAGCGGGGAGCTGTTTTTT. It translates to CASSVRLGLELSGELFF.